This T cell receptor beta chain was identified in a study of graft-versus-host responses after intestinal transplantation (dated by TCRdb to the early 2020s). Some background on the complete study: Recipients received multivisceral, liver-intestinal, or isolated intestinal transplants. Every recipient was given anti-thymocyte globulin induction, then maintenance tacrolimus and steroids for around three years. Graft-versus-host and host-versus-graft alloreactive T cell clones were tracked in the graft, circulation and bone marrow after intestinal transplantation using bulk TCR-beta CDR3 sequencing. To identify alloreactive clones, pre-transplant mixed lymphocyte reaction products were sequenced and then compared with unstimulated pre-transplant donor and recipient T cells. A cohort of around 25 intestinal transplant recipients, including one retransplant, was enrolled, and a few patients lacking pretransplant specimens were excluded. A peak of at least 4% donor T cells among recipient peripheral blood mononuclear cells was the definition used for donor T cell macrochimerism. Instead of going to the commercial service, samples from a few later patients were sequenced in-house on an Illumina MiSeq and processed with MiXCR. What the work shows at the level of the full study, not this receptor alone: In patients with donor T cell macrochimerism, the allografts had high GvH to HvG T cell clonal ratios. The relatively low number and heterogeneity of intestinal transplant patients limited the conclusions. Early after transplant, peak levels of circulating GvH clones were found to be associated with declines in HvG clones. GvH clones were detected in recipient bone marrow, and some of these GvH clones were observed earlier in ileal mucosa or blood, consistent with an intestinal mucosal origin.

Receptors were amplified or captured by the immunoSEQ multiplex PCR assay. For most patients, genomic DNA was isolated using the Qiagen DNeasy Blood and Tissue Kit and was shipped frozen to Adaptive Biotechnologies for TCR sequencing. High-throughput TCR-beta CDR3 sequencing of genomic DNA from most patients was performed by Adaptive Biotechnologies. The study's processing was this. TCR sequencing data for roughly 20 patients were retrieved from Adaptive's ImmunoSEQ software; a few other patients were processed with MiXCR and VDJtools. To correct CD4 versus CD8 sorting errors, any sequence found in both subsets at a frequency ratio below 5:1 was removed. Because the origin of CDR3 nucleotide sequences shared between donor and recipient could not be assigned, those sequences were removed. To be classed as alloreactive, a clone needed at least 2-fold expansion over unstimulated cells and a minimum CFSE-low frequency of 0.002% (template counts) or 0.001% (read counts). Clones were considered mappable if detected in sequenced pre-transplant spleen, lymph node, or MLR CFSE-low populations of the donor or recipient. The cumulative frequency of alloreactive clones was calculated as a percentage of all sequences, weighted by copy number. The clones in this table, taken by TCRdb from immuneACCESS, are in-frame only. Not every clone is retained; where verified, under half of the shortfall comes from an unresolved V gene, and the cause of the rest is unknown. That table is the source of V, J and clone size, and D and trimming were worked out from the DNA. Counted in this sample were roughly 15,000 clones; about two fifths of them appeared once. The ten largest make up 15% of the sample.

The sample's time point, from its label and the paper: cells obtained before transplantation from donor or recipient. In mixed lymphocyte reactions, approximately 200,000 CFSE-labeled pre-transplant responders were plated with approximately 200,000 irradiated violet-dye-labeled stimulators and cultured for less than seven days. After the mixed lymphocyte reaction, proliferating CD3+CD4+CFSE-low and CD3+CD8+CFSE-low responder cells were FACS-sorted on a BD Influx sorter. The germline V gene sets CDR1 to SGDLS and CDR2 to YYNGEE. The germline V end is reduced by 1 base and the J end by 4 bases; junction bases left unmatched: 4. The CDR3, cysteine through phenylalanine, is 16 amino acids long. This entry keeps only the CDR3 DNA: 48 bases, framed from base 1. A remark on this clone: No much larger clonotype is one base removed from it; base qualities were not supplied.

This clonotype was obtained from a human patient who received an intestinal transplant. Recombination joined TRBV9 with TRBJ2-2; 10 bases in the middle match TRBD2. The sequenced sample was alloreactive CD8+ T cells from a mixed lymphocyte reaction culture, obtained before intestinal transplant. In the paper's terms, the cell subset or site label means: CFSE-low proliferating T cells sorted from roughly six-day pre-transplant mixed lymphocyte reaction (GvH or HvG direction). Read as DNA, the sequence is TGTGCCAGCAGCGTAACGGGACTAGCGAGCACCGGGGAGCTGTTTTTT. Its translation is CASSVTGLASTGELFF. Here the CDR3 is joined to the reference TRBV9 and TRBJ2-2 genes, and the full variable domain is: DSGVTQTPKHLITATGQRVTLRCSPRSGDLSVYWYQQSLDQGLQFLIQYYNGEERAKGNILERFSAQQFPDLHSELNLSSLELGDSALYFCASSVTGLASTGELFFGEGSRLTVL.